This TCR beta chain was identified during a study of T-cell reconstitution after alpha-beta-depleted transplantation in children. Study-level findings and limits: At day 60, the high TCRbeta diversity found in some patients originated from recipient T cells and thymic progenitors that had survived. Newly produced T cells mostly provided counts and TCRbeta diversity after one year, as hyperexpanded clones declined. Reports say that about two months after transplant, the alpha-beta T cells came out of several hundred graft clones that had expanded.

Germline CDR1 and CDR2: KGHDR and SFDVKD. CDR3 length: 14 amino acids. The V and J ends lost 5 bases and 6 bases, in that order; junction bases with no gene match: 4. As concerns this clonotype: The antigen is unknown.

Preparation of the TCRbeta library used unique molecular identifiers. TCRdb processed the PCR reads anew with MiXCR; each CDR3 protein has one entry. Counted here are around 700,000 distinct CDR3 sequences, about an eighth occurring once; the ten biggest clones make up 0.79%. The J gene is TRBJ2-1, the V gene TRBV24-1, with 9 bases matching TRBD1. The TCR comes from a girl aged 2 to 10 with congenital amegakaryocytic thrombocytopenia, due to receive a stem cell transplant. Sequenced material: PBMCs, taken before TCRalphabeta/CD19-depleted stem cell transplant. In DNA form, the CDR3 reads TGTGCCACCAGTGTCGGGACAGGGTTCAATGAGCAGTTCTTC. Translation gives CATSVGTGFNEQFF.